The rows below give T cell receptor beta chains drawn from one sample of a study of cytomegalovirus exposure and HLA in healthy donors. Method: immunoSEQ multiplex PCR; TCRdb's copy keeps in-frame clones and lacks some. Among over 100,000 clones listed, around three quarters were seen once. Sequencing used PBMCs. These receptors were taken from a woman in her 30s in good health and CMV-seronegative. Both conserved end residues are part of each CDR3. A D gene is named only where the DNA matches it firmly. Clone size is not always given. Where it is, it says once, few, many or a class for expanded clones.

d_gene	v_gene	abundance	j_gene	CDR3aa	CDR3nt
TRBD1	TRBV6-1	NA	TRBJ1-1	CASSENRGTEAFF	TGTGCCAGCAGTGAAAACAGGGGGACGGAAGCTTTCTTT
TRBD1	TRBV5-1	NA	TRBJ1-4	CASGQGVVGEKLFF	TGCGCCAGCGGCCAGGGGGTGGTAGGTGAAAAACTGTTTTTT
TRBD1	TRBV7-9	NA	TRBJ2-2	CASSLVGTGTAGELFF	TGTGCCAGCAGCTTAGTGGGGACAGGAACGGCCGGGGAGCTGTTTTTT
TRBD2	TRBV5-1	NA	TRBJ2-1	CASSLAGLAGGNNEQFF	TGCGCCAGCAGCTTGGCCGGGCTAGCGGGGGGAAACAATGAGCAGTTCTTC
TRBD1	TRBV25-1	NA	TRBJ2-1	CASRPGTGYNEQFF	TGTGCCAGCAGGCCCGGGACAGGGTATAATGAGCAGTTCTTC
NA	TRBV30	NA	TRBJ1-3	CAWSVIGNTIYF	TGTGCCTGGAGTGTTATTGGAAACACCATATATTTT
NA	TRBV7-9	NA	TRBJ2-7	CASSLGQGRGGQYF	TGTGCCAGCAGCTTAGGGCAGGGAAGGGGTGGGCAGTACTTC
NA	TRBV30	NA	TRBJ1-4	CAWSRGGEKLFF	TGTGCCTGGAGTAGGGGTGGTGAAAAACTGTTTTTT
TRBD1	TRBV5-1	few	TRBJ1-6	CASSAGGNSPLHF	TGCGCCAGCAGTGCAGGGGGTAATTCACCCCTCCACTTT
TRBD2	TRBV5-6	NA	TRBJ2-7	CASSSTSGYGEQYF	TGTGCCAGCAGCTCGACTAGCGGGTACGGCGAGCAGTACTTC
TRBD1	TRBV7-2	NA	TRBJ1-1	CASSSPAGQRLNTEAFF	TGTGCCAGCAGCTCACCCGCGGGACAGAGACTTAACACTGAAGCTTTCTTT
NA	TRBV30	NA	TRBJ2-6	CAWSVELSGANVLTF	TGTGCCTGGAGTGTTGAACTCTCTGGGGCCAACGTCCTGACTTTC
NA	TRBV27	NA	TRBJ2-7	CASSGGQNFYEQYF	TGTGCCAGCAGCGGGGGACAGAATTTCTACGAGCAGTACTTC
NA	TRBV5-1	few	TRBJ1-1	CASSLIEGGVTEAFF	TGCGCCAGCAGCTTAATCGAAGGAGGGGTCACTGAAGCTTTCTTT
NA	TRBV30	once	TRBJ2-1	CAWMPGVNEQFF	TGTGCCTGGATGCCCGGGGTTAACGAGCAGTTCTTC
TRBD1	TRBV18	NA	TRBJ1-1	CASSPGTGWVGTEAFF	TGTGCCAGCTCACCCGGGACAGGCTGGGTCGGCACTGAAGCTTTCTTT
NA	TRBV7-9	NA	TRBJ2-3	CASSLSLASISDTQYF	TGTGCCAGCAGCTTAAGCCTAGCATCTATCTCCGATACGCAGTATTTT
TRBD2	TRBV6-1	few	TRBJ2-3	CASSGLAGTGDTQYF	TGTGCCAGCAGCGGACTAGCGGGGACGGGAGATACGCAGTATTTT
NA	TRBV11-1	few	TRBJ1-1	CASIGGANTEAFF	TGTGCCAGCATCGGGGGAGCGAACACTGAAGCTTTCTTT
TRBD1	TRBV5-1	NA	TRBJ2-3	CASRQGDGDVGTQYF	TGCGCCAGCAGACAGGGGGACGGCGACGTAGGGACGCAGTATTTT
NA	TRBV4-3	NA	TRBJ1-5	CASSQDLVTGSTQPQHF	TGCGCCAGCAGCCAAGATTTAGTCACAGGGAGTACTCAGCCCCAGCATTTT
NA	TRBV7-9	NA	TRBJ2-7	CASSRDFSYEQYF	TGTGCCAGCAGCCGGGACTTCTCTTACGAGCAGTACTTC
NA	TRBV12-5	NA	TRBJ2-1	CASGTQGMTYNEQFF	TGTGCTAGTGGGACCCAGGGGATGACCTACAATGAGCAGTTCTTC
TRBD2	TRBV5-1	NA	TRBJ2-7	CASSSTSGYYEQYF	TGCGCCAGCAGCTCAACTAGCGGATACTACGAGCAGTACTTC
NA	TRBV7-6	NA	TRBJ1-1	CACSGLQGEAFF	TGTGCCTGTTCGGGCCTTCAGGGAGAAGCTTTCTTT
TRBD2	TRBV7-6	NA	TRBJ2-2	CASSKLGGGVYTGELFF	TGTGCCAGCAGCAAATTAGGCGGGGGGGTGTACACCGGGGAGCTGTTTTTT
NA	TRBV19	NA	TRBJ2-2	CASSIIPRVPGELFF	TGTGCCAGTAGTATAATTCCCAGGGTGCCCGGGGAGCTGTTTTTT
TRBD1	TRBV5-1	NA	TRBJ1-6	CASNDRGDSPLHF	TGCGCCAGCAATGACAGGGGAGATTCACCCCTCCACTTT
NA	TRBV7-3	NA	TRBJ2-2	CASSLGQNTGELFF	TGTGCCAGCAGCTTAGGCCAGAACACCGGGGAGCTGTTTTTT
NA	TRBV20-1	NA	TRBJ2-5	CSASGETQYF	TGCAGTGCCTCAGGAGAGACCCAGTACTTC
TRBD1	TRBV12-5	NA	TRBJ1-2	CASGQQGATNYGYTF	TGTGCTAGTGGACAGCAGGGGGCGACTAACTATGGCTACACCTTC
TRBD1	TRBV18	NA	TRBJ1-4	CASSRQGDGEKLFF	TGTGCCAGCTCTCGACAGGGGGACGGTGAAAAACTGTTTTTT
NA	TRBV5-1	NA	TRBJ2-5	CASSLAQGWETQYF	TGCGCCAGCAGCTTGGCCCAGGGTTGGGAGACCCAGTACTTC
NA	TRBV15	NA	TRBJ1-3	CATSRTRSDTIYF	TGTGCCACCAGCAGAACTAGGTCGGACACCATATATTTT
TRBD2	TRBV6-5	NA	TRBJ2-1	CASRPLTSGGNEQFF	TGTGCCAGCAGACCGCTGACCTCGGGGGGCAATGAGCAGTTCTTC
NA	TRBV7-3	NA	TRBJ1-1	CASSLLLGVRNTEAFF	TGTGCCAGCAGCTTACTATTAGGAGTGCGGAACACTGAAGCTTTCTTT
TRBD1	TRBV2	few	TRBJ1-4	CASSQGAFNEKLFF	TGTGCCAGCAGTCAGGGGGCGTTTAATGAAAAACTGTTTTTT
NA	TRBV19	NA	TRBJ1-1	CASSRQQNTEAFF	TGTGCCAGTAGTCGACAGCAGAACACTGAAGCTTTCTTT
NA	TRBV14	once	TRBJ1-1	CASSQERGVTEAFF	TGTGCCAGCAGCCAAGAGCGGGGGGTCACTGAAGCTTTCTTT
TRBD1	TRBV5-1	NA	TRBJ1-2	CASRSEGAGGYTF	TGCGCCAGCAGGAGTGAGGGGGCTGGGGGCTACACCTTC
NA	TRBV5-1	NA	TRBJ1-5	CASSLPPRGF	TGCGCCAGCAGCTTGCCCCCTAGGGGGTTT
NA	TRBV4-1	NA	TRBJ2-1	CASSQEWGRGRNEQFF	TGCGCCAGCAGCCAAGAGTGGGGGCGGGGGAGGAATGAGCAGTTCTTC
NA	TRBV14	few	TRBJ1-2	CASSQEWTETNYGYTF	TGTGCCAGCAGCCAAGAGTGGACAGAGACTAACTATGGCTACACCTTC
NA	TRBV5-4	NA	TRBJ2-7	CASSFAPSEYEQYF	TGTGCCAGCAGCTTTGCCCCTAGCGAGTACGAGCAGTACTTC
NA	TRBV4-1	NA	TRBJ1-2	CASSQEAGVGYGYTF	TGCGCCAGCAGCCAAGAGGCCGGGGTTGGGTATGGCTACACCTTC
NA	TRBV4-1	NA	TRBJ1-1	CASSLSIDTEAFF	TGCGCCAGCTCACTAAGTATCGACACTGAAGCTTTCTTT
TRBD1	TRBV30	NA	TRBJ1-3	CAWSVPRTGPNTIYF	TGTGCCTGGAGTGTACCTAGGACAGGGCCAAACACCATATATTTT
NA	TRBV27	once	TRBJ1-5	CASSYRVGQPQHF	TGTGCCAGCAGTTACAGGGTTGGTCAGCCCCAGCATTTT
NA	TRBV6-1	once	TRBJ1-2	CASRLVPPAYGYTF	TGTGCCAGCAGGCTAGTACCGCCGGCTTATGGCTACACCTTC
NA	TRBV11-3	few	TRBJ1-1	CASSLGTETEAFF	TGTGCCAGCAGCTTAGGGACAGAGACTGAAGCTTTCTTT
NA	TRBV12-5	NA	TRBJ1-3	CASGLVPGGGFGNTIYF	TGTGCTAGTGGTTTGGTACCGGGCGGGGGTTTCGGAAACACCATATATTTT
NA	TRBV5-1	NA	TRBJ1-1	CASRPLGGPGTEAFF	TGCGCCAGCCGCCCTCTGGGGGGTCCGGGCACTGAAGCTTTCTTT
TRBD1	TRBV7-3	NA	TRBJ1-6	CASSSSGGLGNSPLHF	TGTGCCAGCAGCTCCTCAGGGGGGCTTGGCAATTCACCCCTCCACTTT
TRBD1	TRBV27	NA	TRBJ1-1	CASSPRTGMNTEAFF	TGTGCCAGCAGTCCCCGGACAGGAATGAACACTGAAGCTTTCTTT